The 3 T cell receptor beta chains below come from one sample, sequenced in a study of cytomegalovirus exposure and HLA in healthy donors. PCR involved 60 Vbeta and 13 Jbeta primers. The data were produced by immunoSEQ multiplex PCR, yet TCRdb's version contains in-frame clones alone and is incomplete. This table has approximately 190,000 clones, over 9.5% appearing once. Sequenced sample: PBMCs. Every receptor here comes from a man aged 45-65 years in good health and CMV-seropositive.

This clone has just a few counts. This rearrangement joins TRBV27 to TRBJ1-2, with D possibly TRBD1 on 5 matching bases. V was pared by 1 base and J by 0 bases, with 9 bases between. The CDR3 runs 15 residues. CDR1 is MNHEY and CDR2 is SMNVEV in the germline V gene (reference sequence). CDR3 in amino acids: CASSLWGTSNYGYTF. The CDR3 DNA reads TGTGCCAGCAGTTTATGGGGCACCTCTAACTATGGCTACACCTTC.

CDR3 sequence (DNA): TGTGCCAGCAGCTTGAGGGCAGGGGATTCTGGGGCCAACGTCCTGACTTTC. Its translation is CASSLRAGDSGANVLTF. This chain joins TRBV5-5 and TRBJ2-6; D may be TRBD1 (6 bases). Germline V gives CDR1 SGHKS, CDR2 YYEKEE (reference sequence). Trimming stripped 1 base from V and 1 base from J, with 12 bases between. The CDR3 is 17 amino acids. Supplemented by reference TRBV5-5 and TRBJ2-6, the full variable domain reads DAGVTQSPTHLIKTRGQQVTLRCSPISGHKSVSWYQQVLGQGPQFIFQYYEKEERGRGNFPDRFSARQFPNYSSELNVNALLLGDSALYLCASSLRAGDSGANVLTFGAGSRLTVL.

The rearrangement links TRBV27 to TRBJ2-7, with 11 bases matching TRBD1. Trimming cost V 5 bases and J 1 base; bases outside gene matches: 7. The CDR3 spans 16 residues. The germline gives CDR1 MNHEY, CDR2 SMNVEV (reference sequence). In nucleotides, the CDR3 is TGTGCCAGCAGTCCACGTGGGGACAGGGGGTCCTACGAGCAGTACTTC. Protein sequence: CASSPRGDRGSYEQYF.